This TCR beta chain was identified in a study of memory CD4+ T cells and cytomegalovirus serostatus. Overall study: This sample comes from healthy Belgian adults, eight or nine CMV seropositive, 24 seronegative. Study outcomes and limitations: About 40% of the roughly 160 known CMV-associated TCRbeta sequences appeared in CD4+ memory.

Single viable CD3+CD4+CD8-CD45RO+ cells were sorted as the memory CD4+ T cells. With regard to this clone: Antigen: not known.

Sequencing used immunoSEQ multiplex PCR; TCRdb keeps in-frame clones, though not all of them. This sample has 50,000 or so clones, with around 82% found just once. From germline, CDR1 is MNHEY and CDR2 SVGAGI. V was clipped by 0 bases and J by 4 bases; unmatched bases: 3. The CDR3 runs to 16 residues. This clonotype originated in an adult in good health and CMV-seropositive. V usage is TRBV6-5 and J usage is TRBJ2-1; 10 nucleotides agree with TRBD2. The sequenced material came from memory CD4+ T cells from blood. CDR3 residues: CASSYSRTSGYNEQFF. The CDR3 region has the DNA TGTGCCAGCAGTTACTCGAGGACTAGCGGATACAATGAGCAGTTCTTC.